This passage covers 28 T cell receptor beta chains from one sample sequenced in a study of blood T cell repertoires in COVID-19 (dated by TCRdb to the early 2020s). Library method: the immunoSEQ multiplex PCR assay. As stored in TCRdb, this immuneACCESS dataset retains in-frame rearrangements with V and J assigned. A fraction of the clones does not appear; measured against another copy, unresolved V genes explain less than half of the discrepancy, and the remainder lacks a known reason. This sample is represented by 10,000 to 13,000 clones; roughly 85% of them were singletons. The top ten hold 10% to 15% of the sample. Specimen: peripheral blood. The receptors here all came from a human donor in a cohort sampled during active COVID-19.

This clone was seen only a few times. The genes are TRBV6-4 and TRBJ2-2; D ambiguous. The CDR3 runs 13 residues. V lost 0 bases to trimming and J lost 4 bases, with 3 bases between them. From germline, CDR1 is MRHNA and CDR2 SNTAGT. The CDR3 sequence: CASSDSGTGELFF. CDR3 nucleotides: TGTGCCAGCAGTGACTCCGGCACCGGGGAGCTGTTTTTT.

Concerning this clone: Relative to the germline gene, one junction end is altered; a read error may explain this. V usage is TRBV4-1 and J usage is TRBJ1-1; possibly TRBD1 for D (5 bases). There are 12 residues in the CDR3. The germline gives CDR1 MGHRA, CDR2 YSYEKL. The chain's CDR3 is CASSQDRAGPLF. The CDR3 DNA is TGCGCCAGCAGCCAAGACCGGGCAGGGCCGTTATTT.

The gene calls are TRBV28 and TRBJ2-1, with D maybe TRBD1 (7 bases). V lost 2 bases and J lost 4, with 15 bases in between. Germline V CDR1 and CDR2: MDHEN, SYDVKM. This CDR3 region has 16 residues. CDR3 region: CASSLTGRGRYNEQFF. The CDR3 region has the DNA TGTGCCAGCAGTTTAACGGGCAGGGGGAGGTACAATGAGCAGTTCTTC.

This chain connects TRBV5-1 to TRBJ2-1; TRBD2 agrees at 11 bases. This CDR3 region has 16 residues. Germline lookup yields CDR1 SGHRS and CDR2 YFSETQ. Trimming cost V 0 bases and J 2 bases; bases outside gene matches: 1. CDR3 bases: TGCGCCAGCAGCTTGGCGGGACTAGCGGCCTACAATGAGCAGTTCTTC. The encoded protein is CASSLAGLAAYNEQFF.

This chain links TRBV7-8 with TRBJ1-6, with D possibly matching TRBD1 (5 bases). Germline values: CDR1 SGHVS, CDR2 FQNEAQ. This CDR3 spans 17 amino acids. V lost 5 bases to trimming and J lost 7 bases, with 21 bases between them. The CDR3 DNA reads TGTGCCAGCAGCGATTCAATCGCGGGACTGAAGAATTCACCCCTCCACTTT. Amino acid sequence: CASSDSIAGLKNSPLHF. Drawing the rest from reference TRBV7-8 and TRBJ1-6, the complete variable domain is GAGVSQSPRYKVAKRGQDVALRCDPISGHVSLFWYQQALGQGPEFLTYFQNEAQLDKSGLPSDRFFAERPEGSVSTLKIQRTQQEDSAVYLCASSDSIAGLKNSPLHFGNGTRLTVT.

The V gene is TRBV2, the J gene TRBJ1-6, with 8 bases matching TRBD1. V shed 6 bases and J 4 bases; nucleotides not matched to a gene: 8. The CDR3 loop spans 16 amino acids. Germline CDR1 SNHLY, CDR2 FYNNEI. The CDR3 spells CASRETGVMYNSPLHF. In DNA form, the CDR3 reads TGTGCCAGCAGGGAGACAGGGGTCATGTATAATTCACCCCTCCACTTT.

The rearrangement links TRBV2 to TRBJ2-1; D might be TRBD1 (5 bases). The V gene's germline CDR1 is SNHLY and CDR2 FYNNEI. Trimming took 6 bases from V and 1 from J, leaving 19 bases between them. CDR3 length: 17 amino acids. The CDR3 DNA reads TGTGCCAGCAGCCCGGGCCGAAAAACAGGATCCTACAATGAGCAGTTCTTC. This translates into CASSPGRKTGSYNEQFF.

The V and J genes are TRBV28 and TRBJ2-3; D is possibly TRBD2 (5 bases). In germline, CDR1 is MDHEN, CDR2 SYDVKM. V was pared by 8 bases and J by 1 base, with 10 bases between. The CDR3 runs 13 residues. The CDR3 sequence is CASFPGGTDTQYF. In nucleotides, the CDR3 is TGTGCCAGCTTCCCCGGGGGCACAGATACGCAGTATTTT.

The rearrangement joins TRBV15 to TRBJ1-5; D is uncertain. This CDR3 has 15 residues. Germline values: CDR1 LNHNV, CDR2 YYDKDF (reference sequence). The V end was cut by 0 bases, the J end by 3 bases, with 9 bases between. CDR3 sequence: CATSRDPGYNQPQHF. CDR3 nucleotide sequence: TGTGCCACCAGCAGAGATCCAGGATACAATCAGCCCCAGCATTTT.

The gene calls are TRBV10-3 and TRBJ2-1; TRBD1 aligns across 8 bases. Trimming cost V 7 bases and J 8 bases; bases outside gene matches: 19. The germline CDR1 and CDR2 sequences are ENHRY and SYGVKD. This CDR3 is built from 17 residues. The CDR3 DNA reads TGTGCCATCAATTCTCCGAACAGGGGGGCGCTGAGGGATGAGCAGTTCTTC. Translated, it gives CAINSPNRGALRDEQFF.

CDR3 nucleotides: TGTGCCACCAGTGACTACGGGGTAGCGGGAGGACCCATAGATACGCAGTATTTT. Translating it yields CATSDYGVAGGPIDTQYF. V gene TRBV24-1 combines with J gene TRBJ2-3; 10 bases are a match to TRBD2. Germline CDR1 and CDR2: KGHDR and SFDVKD. With V trimmed by 4 bases and J by 5 bases, 14 bases remained unmatched. The CDR3 loop spans 18 amino acids.

The rearrangement links TRBV10-3 to TRBJ2-5; 8 bases line up with TRBD1. V gave up 11 bases and J gave up 5 bases; unmatched junction bases: 7. Germline CDR1 is ENHRY and CDR2 is SYGVKD. There are 12 residues in the CDR3. This chain's CDR3 is CAETGEYETQYF. Here the CDR3 DNA reads TGTGCCGAGACAGGGGAGTACGAGACCCAGTACTTC.

J is TRBJ1-2 and V is TRBV2; D call uncertain. Trimming took 6 bases from V and 3 from J, leaving 11 bases between them. Germline values: CDR1 SNHLY, CDR2 FYNNEI. The CDR3 extends over 13 amino acids. The CDR3 nucleotides are TGTGCCAGCAGCCCCTGGCAGGACTATGGCTACACCTTC. It yields the protein CASSPWQDYGYTF.

Remarks on this clone: The junction departs from germline at one end; a sequencing error may be responsible. This chain joins TRBV19 and TRBJ1-2, with TRBD1 identical over 7 bases. The CDR3 loop spans 17 amino acids. CDR1 and CDR2 (germline): LNHDA, SQIVND (reference sequence). This chain's CDR3 is CTSSMGRQGLRYYGYTF. CDR3 in DNA: TGTACCAGTAGTATGGGGCGACAGGGATTGAGGTACTATGGCTACACCTTC.

The V call is TRBV3-1 (or the pseudogene TRBV3-2), the J call TRBJ2-7; 9 bases match TRBD1. Germline CDR1 LGHDT, CDR2 YNNKEL (reference sequence). The CDR3 spans 14 residues. The J segment lost 6 bases and the V segment lost 4 bases, leaving 7 bases of the junction unmatched. CDR3 loop: CASSPGTGNFEQYF. CDR3 in DNA: TGTGCCAGCAGCCCAGGGACAGGGAACTTCGAGCAGTACTTC.

The V call is TRBV18, the J call TRBJ1-1; 12 bases are a match to TRBD1. V trimming: 5 bases; J trimming: 0 bases; junction bases outside the gene matches: 4. The germline CDR1 and CDR2 sequences are KGHSH and LQKENI. This CDR3 comprises 16 residues. The chain's CDR3 is CASSSGQGAMNTEAFF. The DNA for the CDR3 is TGTGCCAGCTCATCGGGACAGGGGGCGATGAACACTGAAGCTTTCTTT.

The rearrangement links TRBV28 to TRBJ2-5, with TRBD1 identical over 10 bases. Per the germline V gene, CDR1 is MDHEN and CDR2 is SYDVKM. This CDR3 region has 13 residues. V lost 7 bases and J lost 3; bases outside the gene matches: 2. As DNA, the CDR3 is TGTGCCAGCAAGACAGGGGGCAAAGAGACCCAGTACTTC. This translates into CASKTGGKETQYF.

The chain has TRBV7-6 and TRBJ2-1; the match to TRBD2 covers 9 bases. With V trimmed by 5 bases and J by 0 bases, 17 bases remained unmatched. This CDR3 contains 20 residues. Germline V lookup: CDR1 SGHVS, CDR2 FNYEAQ. In nucleotides, the CDR3 is TGTGCCAGCAGCCTGGGATCTAGCGGGACAATTAGTCTCTCCTACAATGAGCAGTTCTTC. This gives the protein CASSLGSSGTISLSYNEQFF.

This chain joins TRBV7-8 and TRBJ2-7; 9 bases map to TRBD2. This CDR3 is built from 13 residues. The germline V gene encodes CDR1 SGHVS and CDR2 FQNEAQ. V was clipped by 9 bases and J by 4 bases; unmatched bases: 7. The DNA of the CDR3 is TGTGCCAGTGGCGGGAGGGCCAAGTACGAGCAGTACTTC. Translated, it gives CASGGRAKYEQYF.

The chain combines TRBV6-5 with TRBJ1-5; the match to TRBD1 covers 8 bases. CDR3 length equals 15 residues. Trimming took 4 bases from V and 7 from J; bases not matched to a gene: 9. Germline V gene data show CDR1 as MNHEY and CDR2 as SVGAGI. The CDR3 bases are TGTGCCAGCAGTTCCGGACAGGGTATGATGCAGCCCCAGCATTTT. As protein: CASSSGQGMMQPQHF.

V gene TRBV5-1 combines with J gene TRBJ2-1; TRBD1 matches 8 bases. From germline, CDR1 is SGHRS and CDR2 YFSETQ. The trim removed 4 bases at V and 6 bases at J, leaving 6 bases unmatched. This CDR3 contains 14 residues. This CDR3 is CASSRTGKSNEQFF. The CDR3 DNA follows: TGCGCCAGCAGCCGGACAGGGAAAAGCAATGAGCAGTTCTTC.

The rearrangement uses TRBV11-1 and TRBJ2-1; D is perhaps TRBD2 (5 bases). The CDR3 totals 15 residues. Looked up from germline, CDR1 is SGHAT and CDR2 is FQDESV (reference sequence). The V end lost 3 bases, the J end lost 4 bases, and 13 bases lay between the germline ends. This CDR3 reads CASSFGGLSYNEQFF. In DNA, the CDR3 is TGTGCCAGCAGCTTCGGCGGGTTATCGTACAATGAGCAGTTCTTC.

The CDR3 protein is CASSAADFADYEQYF. The CDR3 coding sequence is TGTGCCAGCAGCGCCGCAGATTTTGCGGACTACGAGCAGTACTTC. V usage is TRBV7-9 and J usage is TRBJ2-7, with D unresolved. The length of the CDR3 is 15 residues. Germline V gives CDR1 SEHNR, CDR2 FQNEAQ (reference sequence). V was clipped by 5 bases and J by 3 bases, with 17 bases between them.

A word on this clone: The same CDR3 can be traced to other DNA sequences in this sample. The CDR3 loop reads CASSLGQGRAGELFF. CDR3 bases: TGTGCCAGCAGCCTAGGACAGGGTCGGGCCGGGGAGCTGTTTTTT. The chain combines TRBV5-6 with TRBJ2-2; 8 nucleotides line up with TRBD1. This CDR3 contains 15 residues. V gave up 4 bases and J gave up 6 bases; unmatched junction bases: 8. Per the germline V gene, CDR1 is SGHDT and CDR2 is YYEEEE.

This chain connects TRBV19 to TRBJ1-4; D remains ambiguous. Deletions cut 9 bases from V and 5 bases from J, with 4 bases between. The CDR3 sequence is 10 residues long. CDR1 is LNHDA, CDR2 SQIVND, per germline (reference sequence). In DNA, the CDR3 is TGTGCCAGCAAAAATGAAAAACTGTTTTTT. Translation: CASKNEKLFF.

The CDR3 DNA is TGTGCCAGCAGCAATACCGGGGAGCTGTTTTTT. This sequence encodes CASSNTGELFF. The rearrangement links TRBV27 to TRBJ2-2; D remains unclear. Trimming stripped 6 bases from V and 5 bases from J, with 4 bases between. Germline CDR1 is MNHEY and CDR2 is SMNVEV (reference sequence). The CDR3 runs to 11 residues.

This clone was seen just once. V gene TRBV4-1 combines with J gene TRBJ2-1; 14 bases match TRBD2. This CDR3 is built from 19 residues. J was trimmed by 6 bases and V by 3 bases; bases with no gene match: 13. Germline CDR1 reads MGHRA; CDR2 reads YSYEKL. The chain's CDR3 is CASSHPGLAGGPELNEQFF. The DNA of the CDR3 is TGCGCCAGCAGCCACCCTGGACTAGCGGGAGGTCCAGAGCTCAATGAGCAGTTCTTC.

The chain couples TRBV5-1 to TRBJ1-2, with D possibly TRBD1 on 5 matching bases. The germline gives CDR1 SGHRS, CDR2 YFSETQ. The CDR3 is 14 residues long. V was shortened by 0 bases and J by 8 bases, with 14 bases between the two germline ends. The CDR3 reads CASSLASAGKGYTF. The DNA of the CDR3 is TGCGCCAGCAGCTTGGCATCAGCAGGGAAGGGCTACACCTTC.